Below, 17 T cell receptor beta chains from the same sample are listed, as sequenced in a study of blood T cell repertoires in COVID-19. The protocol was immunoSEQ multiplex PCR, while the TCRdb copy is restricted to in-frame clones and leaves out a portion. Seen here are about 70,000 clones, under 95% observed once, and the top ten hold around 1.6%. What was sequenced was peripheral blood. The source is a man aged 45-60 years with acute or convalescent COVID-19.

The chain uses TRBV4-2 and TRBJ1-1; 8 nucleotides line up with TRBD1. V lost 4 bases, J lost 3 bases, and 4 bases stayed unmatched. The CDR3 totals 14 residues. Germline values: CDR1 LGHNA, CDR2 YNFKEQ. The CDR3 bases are TGTGCCAGCAGCCGCAGGGGGCTTGACACTGAAGCTTTCTTT. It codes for CASSRRGLDTEAFF.

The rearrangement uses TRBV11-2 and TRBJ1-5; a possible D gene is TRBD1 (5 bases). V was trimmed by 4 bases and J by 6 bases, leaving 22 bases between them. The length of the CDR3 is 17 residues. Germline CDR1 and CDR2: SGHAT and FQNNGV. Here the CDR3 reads CASSYVKGFYGSQPQHF. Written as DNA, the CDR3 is TGTGCCAGCAGCTATGTCAAGGGGTTCTACGGGAGTCAGCCCCAGCATTTT.

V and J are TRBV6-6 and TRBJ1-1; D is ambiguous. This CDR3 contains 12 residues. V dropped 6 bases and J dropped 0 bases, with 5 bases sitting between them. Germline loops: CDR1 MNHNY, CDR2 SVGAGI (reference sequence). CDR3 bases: TGTGCCAGCAGGTTCATGAACACTGAAGCTTTCTTT. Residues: CASRFMNTEAFF.

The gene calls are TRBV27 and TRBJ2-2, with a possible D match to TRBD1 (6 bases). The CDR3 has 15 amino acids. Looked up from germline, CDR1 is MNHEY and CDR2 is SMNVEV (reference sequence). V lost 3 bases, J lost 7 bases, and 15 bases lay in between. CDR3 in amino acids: CASSLGDQGFGELFF. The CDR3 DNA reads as TGTGCCAGCAGTTTGGGGGATCAGGGGTTCGGGGAGCTGTTTTTT.

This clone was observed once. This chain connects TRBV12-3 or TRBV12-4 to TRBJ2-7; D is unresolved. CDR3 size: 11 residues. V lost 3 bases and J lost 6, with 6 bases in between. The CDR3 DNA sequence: TGTGCCAGCAGTTTTTGGGCCGAGCAGTACTTC. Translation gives CASSFWAEQYF.

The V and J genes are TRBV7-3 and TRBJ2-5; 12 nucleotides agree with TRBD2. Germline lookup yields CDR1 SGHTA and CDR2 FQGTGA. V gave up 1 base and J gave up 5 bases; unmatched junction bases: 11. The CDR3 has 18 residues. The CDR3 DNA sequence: TGTGCCAGCAGCTTAAAGGGACTAGCGGGTTCCCCGGAGGAGACCCAGTACTTC. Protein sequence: CASSLKGLAGSPEETQYF.

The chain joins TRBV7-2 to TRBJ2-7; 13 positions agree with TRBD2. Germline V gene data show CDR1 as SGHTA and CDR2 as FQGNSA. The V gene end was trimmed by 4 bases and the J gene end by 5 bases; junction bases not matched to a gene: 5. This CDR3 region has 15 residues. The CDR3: CASSSGLAGVHEQYF. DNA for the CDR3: TGTGCCAGCAGCTCAGGACTAGCGGGAGTCCACGAGCAGTACTTC.

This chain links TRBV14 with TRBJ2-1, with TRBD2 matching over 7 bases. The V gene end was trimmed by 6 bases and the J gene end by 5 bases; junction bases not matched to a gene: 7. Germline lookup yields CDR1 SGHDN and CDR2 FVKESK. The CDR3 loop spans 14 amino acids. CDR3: CASSIGRAHNEQFF. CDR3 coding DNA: TGTGCCAGCAGTATAGGGAGGGCCCACAATGAGCAGTTCTTC.

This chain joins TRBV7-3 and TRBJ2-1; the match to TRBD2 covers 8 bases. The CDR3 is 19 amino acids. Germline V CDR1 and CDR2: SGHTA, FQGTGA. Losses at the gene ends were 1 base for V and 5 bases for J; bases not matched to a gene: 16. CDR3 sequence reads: CASSLKYFSGGPLNNEQFF. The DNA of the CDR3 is TGTGCCAGCAGCTTAAAATACTTCTCGGGAGGGCCGCTCAACAATGAGCAGTTCTTC.

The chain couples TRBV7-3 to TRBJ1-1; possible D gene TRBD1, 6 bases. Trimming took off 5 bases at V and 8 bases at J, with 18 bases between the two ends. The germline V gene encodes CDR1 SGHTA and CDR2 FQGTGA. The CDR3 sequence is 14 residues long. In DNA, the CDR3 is TGTGCCAGCAGCCCGGACCCGGGACACGTAGAAGCTTTCTTT. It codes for CASSPDPGHVEAFF.

CDR3 sequence (DNA): TGTGCCAGTAGTTCGCGGGCGGGACAGGACTTCTCCTACGAGCAGTACTTC. This sequence encodes CASSSRAGQDFSYEQYF. The chain employs TRBV19 and TRBJ2-7; 8 positions match TRBD1. V trimming: 5 bases; J trimming: 0 bases; junction bases outside the gene matches: 12. This CDR3 contains 17 residues. The germline V gene encodes CDR1 LNHDA and CDR2 SQIVND (reference sequence). The complete variable domain, with remaining parts taken from reference TRBV19 and TRBJ2-7, reads DGGITQSPKYLFRKEGQNVTLSCEQNLNHDAMYWYRQDPGQGLRLIYYSQIVNDFQKGDIAEGYSVSREKKESFPLTVTSAQKNPTAFYLCASSSRAGQDFSYEQYFGPGTRLTVT.

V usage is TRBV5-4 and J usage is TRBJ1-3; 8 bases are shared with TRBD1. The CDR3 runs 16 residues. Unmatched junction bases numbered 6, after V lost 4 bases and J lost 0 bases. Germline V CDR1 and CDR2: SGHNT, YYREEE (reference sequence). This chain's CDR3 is CASSRGQAFSGNTIYF. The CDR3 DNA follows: TGTGCCAGCAGCCGGGGACAGGCGTTCTCTGGAAACACCATATATTTT.

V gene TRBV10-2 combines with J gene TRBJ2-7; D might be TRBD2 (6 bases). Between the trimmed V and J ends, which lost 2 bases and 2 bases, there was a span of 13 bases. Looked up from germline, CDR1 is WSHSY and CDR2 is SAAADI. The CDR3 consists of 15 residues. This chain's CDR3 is CASSEIPGAPYEQYF. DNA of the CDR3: TGCGCCAGCAGTGAGATCCCGGGAGCCCCCTACGAGCAGTACTTC.

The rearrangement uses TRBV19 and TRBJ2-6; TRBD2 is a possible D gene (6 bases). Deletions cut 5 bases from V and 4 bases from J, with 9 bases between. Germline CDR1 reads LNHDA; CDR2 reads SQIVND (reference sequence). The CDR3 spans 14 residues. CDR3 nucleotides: TGTGCCAGTAGTGCGGGAACCGGGGCCAACGTCCTGACTTTC. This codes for CASSAGTGANVLTF. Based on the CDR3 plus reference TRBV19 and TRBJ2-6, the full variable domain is DGGITQSPKYLFRKEGQNVTLSCEQNLNHDAMYWYRQDPGQGLRLIYYSQIVNDFQKGDIAEGYSVSREKKESFPLTVTSAQKNPTAFYLCASSAGTGANVLTFGAGSRLTVL.

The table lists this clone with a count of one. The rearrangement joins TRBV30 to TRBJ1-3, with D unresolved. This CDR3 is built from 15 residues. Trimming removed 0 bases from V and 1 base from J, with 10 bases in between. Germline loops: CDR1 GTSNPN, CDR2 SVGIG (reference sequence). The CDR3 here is CAWSVKQPSGNTIYF. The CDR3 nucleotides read TGTGCCTGGAGTGTTAAACAGCCTTCTGGAAACACCATATATTTT.

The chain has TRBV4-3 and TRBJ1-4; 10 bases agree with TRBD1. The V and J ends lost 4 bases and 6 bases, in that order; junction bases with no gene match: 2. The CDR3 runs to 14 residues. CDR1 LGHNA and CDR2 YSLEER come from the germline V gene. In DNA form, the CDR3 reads TGCGCCAGCAGCCTCGGACAGGGGGATGAAAAACTGTTTTTT. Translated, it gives CASSLGQGDEKLFF.

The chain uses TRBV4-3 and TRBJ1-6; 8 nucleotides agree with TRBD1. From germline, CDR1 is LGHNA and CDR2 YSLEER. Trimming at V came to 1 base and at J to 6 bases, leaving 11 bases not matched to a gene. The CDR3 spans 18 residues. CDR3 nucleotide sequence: TGCGCCAGCAGCCAAGTTGAGTGGGGACAGGCGAGTAATTCACCCCTCCACTTT. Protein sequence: CASSQVEWGQASNSPLHF.